Reported below is one T cell receptor (beta chain). Its antigen has not been determined. No much larger clone is present one base from it, and per-base qualities are unavailable. The method behind the library was the immunoSEQ multiplex PCR assay. The hsTCRB Kit was used according to the manufacturer's protocol to amplify rearranged TCR beta chain sequences. An Illumina MiSeq was used to sequence the TCRB libraries. Per the source publication's procedure: The kit vendor's proprietary platform handled demultiplexing, trimming and gene mapping. This immuneACCESS table, as held by TCRdb, lists in-frame sequences with V and J called but not all clones. Of the missing ones, under half trace to an unresolved V gene in checked studies; the others have no known cause. V and J calls and clone size follow that table, whereas D and trimming were derived from the DNA. The sample table holds 26,000 or so clones, of which 83% were seen once. The ten largest clones capture around 31% of the sample.

These data originate in a study of a mutant IDH1 vaccine in newly diagnosed glioma (dated by TCRdb to the early 2020s). Regarding the complete study: Vaccination began 4-6 weeks after radiotherapy alone, or alongside temozolomide cycles in the chemotherapy-containing groups. Peripheral blood samples were drawn at six visits, namely V03 (baseline), V05, V07, V10, V12 and V13. Of the roughly 34 treated patients, around 62% were male and approximately 40% were female, and a mean age of 40.4 years was recorded. Visit V12 was the week-35 safety follow-up and visit V13 was the week-47 end of study. For exploratory analyses, fewer than 30 treated patients had longitudinal TCRB deep sequencing done wherever samples were available. Prior to enrollment, standard therapy consisting of radiotherapy alone, temozolomide alone, or radiochemotherapy with temozolomide had been administered to patients, with the combination being received by most patients. Beyond this particular receptor, the publication reports: Across multiple MHC alleles, vaccine-induced immune responses were seen in 85% to 95% of patients. The authors noted that analyses of patient blood samples could not be reproduced because of sample limitations. PBMC samples for TCRB deep sequencing were selected based on availability. No apparent relationship was observed between pseudoprogression and alterations in the top peripheral T cell clonotypes detected by TCRB sequencing.

The time point label, read with the paper, signifies: week 35, safety follow-up. Each vaccine dose was 300 ug of a 20-mer mutant IDH1 peptide in Montanide, given subcutaneously with topical imiquimod. Patients received eight vaccinations in weeks 1, 3, 5, 7, 11, 15, 19 and 23, corresponding to visits V03 through V10. The donors had newly diagnosed IDH1-mutant astrocytomas of WHO grade 3 or 4 that showed loss of nuclear ATRX. The samples were drawn from NOA16, a multicentre, single-arm, open-label phase I trial in Germany that tested a mutant IDH1 peptide vaccine in humans for the first time. Genomic DNA for TCRB sequencing was isolated from EDTA blood with the DNeasy Blood and Tissue Kit. V is cut by 0 bases and J by 7 bases, and the space between the germline ends is 16 bases. Taken from the germline V gene, the CDR1 and CDR2 loops are SGHRS and YFSETQ. Spanning cysteine to phenylalanine, the CDR3 consists of 15 amino acids. This entry keeps only the CDR3 DNA: 45 bases, framed from base 1.

The sequencing used PBMCs, collected from a glioma patient whose treatment included an IDH1 peptide vaccine. The V gene is TRBV5-1 and the J gene is TRBJ1-2, and possibly TRBD1, on 6 matching bases. This TCR was recovered from a man aged 25-45 years with glioma. Read as DNA, the sequence is TGCGCCAGCAGCTTGGAGGCACGGGGGGGCTCTGGCTACACCTTC. Its protein product is CASSLEARGGSGYTF.